This T cell receptor (beta chain) was profiled in a study of response to subunit inactivated influenza vaccine. TCRdb reanalysed the RT-PCR reads using MiXCR and keeps one entry per CDR3 protein. The profile shows 650,000 to 800,000 distinct CDR3 sequences, around 18% of them singletons. As regards this clonotype: Its matching antigen is unknown.

Findings of the study overall: A suggestion made by the authors is that each seasonal influenza vaccination recruits few new T cells.

This CDR3 spans 16 amino acids. With 2 bases clipped from V and 9 bases from J, the junction kept 11 bases outside the gene matches. Germline V lookup: CDR1 ENHRY, CDR2 SYGVKD. The starting material was PBMCs from blood, obtained approximately 5 days after vaccination. This chain joins TRBV10-3 and TRBJ2-1; the match to TRBD2 covers 9 bases. The sequence came from a middle-aged man who received an inactivated influenza vaccine. The CDR3 DNA reads TGTGCCATCAGTGAGCCACCCGGACTAGCGCGGGGTGAGCAGTTCTTC. It is translated as CAISEPPGLARGEQFF.